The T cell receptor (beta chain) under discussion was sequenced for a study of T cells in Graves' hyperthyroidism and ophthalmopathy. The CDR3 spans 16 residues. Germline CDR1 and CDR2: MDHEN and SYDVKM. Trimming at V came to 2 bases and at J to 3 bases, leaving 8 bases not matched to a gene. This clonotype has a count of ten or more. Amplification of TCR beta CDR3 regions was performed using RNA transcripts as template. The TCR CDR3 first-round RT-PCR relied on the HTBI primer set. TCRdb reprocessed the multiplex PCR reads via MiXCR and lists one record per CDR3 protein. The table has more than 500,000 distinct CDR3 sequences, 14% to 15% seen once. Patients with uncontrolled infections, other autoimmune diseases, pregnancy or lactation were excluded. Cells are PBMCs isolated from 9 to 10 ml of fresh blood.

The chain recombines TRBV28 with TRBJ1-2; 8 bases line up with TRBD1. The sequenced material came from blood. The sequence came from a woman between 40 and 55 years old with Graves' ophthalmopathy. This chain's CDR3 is CASSLMGQGADYGYTF. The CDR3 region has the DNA TGTGCCAGCAGTTTAATGGGCCAGGGGGCGGACTATGGCTACACCTTC.